These 30 T cell receptor beta chains share one sample of origin, sequenced in a study of T cell responses to AZD1222 COVID-19 vaccine. Method: immunoSEQ multiplex PCR; TCRdb's copy keeps in-frame clones and lacks some. The table includes more than 120,000 clones, roughly 90% detected once. Source: peripheral blood, taken 28 days after the second dose of the MenACWY control vaccine. Receptors originate from an adult who received the MenACWY meningococcal vaccine as a control.

The chain uses TRBV9 and TRBJ1-1; 8 nucleotides match TRBD1. The V gene's germline CDR1 is SGDLS and CDR2 YYNGEE. Losses at the gene ends were 0 bases for V and 1 base for J; bases not matched to a gene: 2. The CDR3 consists of 15 residues. The CDR3 DNA is TGTGCCAGCAGCGTAGGTGGGACAGGGAACACTGAAGCTTTCTTT. Translating gives CASSVGGTGNTEAFF.

Concerning this clone: The same CDR3 can be traced to other DNA sequences in this sample. V usage is TRBV5-1 and J usage is TRBJ2-1; D call uncertain. CDR3 length equals 12 residues. CDR1 is SGHRS and CDR2 is YFSETQ in the germline V gene. V shed 3 bases and J shed 4 bases, with 5 bases lying between them. Here the CDR3 DNA reads TGCGCCAGCAGCTCCACTTACAATGAGCAGTTCTTC. It specifies CASSSTYNEQFF. Full variable domain (remainder filled in from reference TRBV5-1 and TRBJ2-1): KAGVTQTPRYLIKTRGQQVTLSCSPISGHRSVSWYQQTPGQGLQFLFEYFSETQRNKGNFPGRFSGRQFSNSRSEMNVSTLELGDSALYLCASSSTYNEQFFGPGTRLTVL.

The chain carries TRBV2 and TRBJ1-5, with D possibly being TRBD1 (6 bases). V dropped 8 bases and J dropped 2 bases, with 19 bases sitting between them. This CDR3 contains 16 residues. Germline CDR1 and CDR2: SNHLY and FYNNEI. The CDR3 DNA reads TGTGCCAGCGGTCGATTAACAGGGATCGGCAATCAGCCCCAGCATTTT. It codes for CASGRLTGIGNQPQHF.

This clone has only a few counts. This chain connects TRBV4-1 to TRBJ2-1; 7 bases map to TRBD1. From germline, CDR1 is MGHRA and CDR2 YSYEKL. V lost 1 base and J lost 8; bases outside the gene matches: 5. The length of the CDR3 is 14 residues. The CDR3 here is CASSQGLGGDEQFF. The CDR3 nucleotides are TGCGCCAGCAGCCAAGGGTTAGGGGGCGATGAGCAGTTCTTC.

The table lists this clone with a few counts. The chain uses TRBV4-3 and TRBJ2-2; either TRBD1 or TRBD2 may supply D (6 bases each). Per the germline V gene, CDR1 is LGHNA and CDR2 is YSLEER. Trimming removed 3 bases from V and 1 base from J, with 12 bases in between. The length of the CDR3 is 16 residues. For the CDR3, the DNA is TGCGCCAGCAGCCAGGGGGGCAGCCTGAACACCGGGGAGCTGTTTTTT. Translation gives CASSQGGSLNTGELFF.

The chain employs TRBV14 and TRBJ2-7; TRBD1 might be the D (5 bases). CDR1 is SGHDN and CDR2 is FVKESK in the germline V gene. V gave up 0 bases and J gave up 2 bases, with 11 bases separating them. This CDR3 contains 15 residues. The CDR3 DNA is TGTGCCAGCAGCCAAGAAATCTCAGGGACCTACGAGCAGTACTTC. This sequence encodes CASSQEISGTYEQYF.

The chain has TRBV15 and TRBJ1-6; no clear D. The CDR3 is made up of 17 amino acids. Trimming left V 0 bases short and J 5 bases short, with 14 bases between. Germline values: CDR1 LNHNV, CDR2 YYDKDF (reference sequence). CDR3 loop: CATSRDPIGVNNSPLHF. The CDR3 DNA follows: TGTGCCACCAGCAGAGACCCGATCGGGGTCAATAATTCACCCCTCCACTTT. Full variable domain (remainder filled in from reference TRBV15 and TRBJ1-6): DAMVIQNPRYQVTQFGKPVTLSCSQTLNHNVMYWYQQKSSQAPKLLFHYYDKDFNNEADTPDNFQSRRPNTSFCFLDIRSPGLGDTAMYLCATSRDPIGVNNSPLHFGNGTRLTVT.

This clone was detected once. The chain employs TRBV28 and TRBJ1-4, with TRBD1 matching over 11 bases. This CDR3 comprises 14 residues. CDR1 MDHEN and CDR2 SYDVKM come from the germline V gene. Trimming took 3 bases from V and 9 from J; bases not matched to a gene: 3. This CDR3 is CASSFGTGGQKLFF. The CDR3 DNA reads as TGTGCCAGCAGTTTTGGGACAGGGGGACAAAAACTGTTTTTT.

The genes are TRBV14 and TRBJ2-7; D is undetermined. CDR1 SGHDN and CDR2 FVKESK come from the germline V gene. Between the trimmed V and J ends, which lost 0 bases and 12 bases, there was a span of 9 bases. The CDR3 has 11 amino acids. CDR3 loop: CASSQERVRYF. The CDR3 DNA reads as TGTGCCAGCAGCCAAGAAAGGGTTCGGTACTTC.

V and J are TRBV2 and TRBJ2-2, with TRBD1 matching 8 bases. Germline loops: CDR1 SNHLY, CDR2 FYNNEI. The ends lost 5 bases at V and 4 bases at J; junction bases unmatched: 9. This CDR3 contains 16 residues. For the CDR3, the DNA is TGTGCCAGCAGTATCCCCGGGACAGGAGGCACCGGGGAGCTGTTTTTT. Protein: CASSIPGTGGTGELFF.

In DNA, the CDR3 is TGTGCCAGCTCTCCCGACAGGGCTAATTCACCCCTCCACTTT. It codes for CASSPDRANSPLHF. The rearrangement joins TRBV18 to TRBJ1-6; TRBD1 aligns across 7 bases. V lost 6 bases to trimming and J lost 6 bases; unmatched junction nucleotides: 5. CDR3 size: 14 residues. Per the germline V gene, CDR1 is KGHSH and CDR2 is LQKENI.

This sequence joins TRBV2 and TRBJ1-5; D is unresolved. The CDR3 covers 14 residues. Germline assignment: CDR1 SNHLY and CDR2 FYNNEI. Trimming removed 7 bases from V and 0 bases from J, with 10 bases in between. CDR3 DNA: TGTGCCAGCATCCGGAGCAATAGCAATCAGCCCCAGCATTTT. The encoded protein is CASIRSNSNQPQHF.

The chain has TRBV7-9 and TRBJ2-7, with a weak D call TRBD1 (7 bases). Between the trimmed V and J ends, which lost 2 bases and 2 bases, there was a span of 10 bases. Germline V gene data show CDR1 as SEHNR and CDR2 as FQNEAQ (reference sequence). The CDR3 length is 14 residues. The DNA of the CDR3 is TGTGCCAGCAGCTTACAGGGGGGCGCCTACGAGCAGTACTTC. It translates to CASSLQGGAYEQYF. Full variable domain (missing parts from reference TRBV7-9 and TRBJ2-7): DTGVSQNPRHKITKRGQNVTFRCDPISEHNRLYWYRQTLGQGPEFLTYFQNEAQLEKSRLLSDRFSAERPKGSFSTLEIQRTEQGDSAMYLCASSLQGGAYEQYFGPGTRLTVT.

This clone was detected only a few times. The chain has TRBV2 and TRBJ2-7; TRBD2 matches at 7 bases. Germline trimming cut 8 bases from V and 7 bases from J; bases unmatched to any gene: 8. Per the germline V gene, CDR1 is SNHLY and CDR2 is FYNNEI. The CDR3 totals 12 residues. In DNA, the CDR3 is TGTGCCAGCGGCGGGGACGGGGGGGAGCAGTACTTC. It codes for CASGGDGGEQYF.

The CDR3 nucleotides read TGTGCCAGCAGCCCTCAGCAGGGCCTGAGCTACGAGCAGTACTTC. This encodes CASSPQQGLSYEQYF. This sequence joins TRBV14 and TRBJ2-7, with D maybe TRBD1 (5 bases). V shed 4 bases and J shed 3 bases, with 16 bases lying between them. The germline gives CDR1 SGHDN, CDR2 FVKESK. The CDR3 totals 15 residues. The full variable domain, its missing parts supplied by reference TRBV14 and TRBJ2-7, is EAGVTQFPSHSVIEKGQTVTLRCDPISGHDNLYWYRRVMGKEIKFLLHFVKESKQDESGMPNNRFLAERTGGTYSTLKVQPAELEDSGVYFCASSPQQGLSYEQYFGPGTRLTVT.

The chain combines TRBV2 with TRBJ2-1; D might be TRBD1 or TRBD2, each matching 5 bases. Per the germline V gene, CDR1 is SNHLY and CDR2 is FYNNEI. The CDR3 length is 14 residues. Trimming left V 11 bases short and J 0 bases short, with 14 bases between. The CDR3 here is CAVQGTDSYNEQFF. CDR3 DNA: TGTGCCGTCCAAGGGACCGACTCCTACAATGAGCAGTTCTTC.

The rearrangement joins TRBV9 to TRBJ2-5; perhaps TRBD2 as D (5 bases). The CDR3 runs 13 residues. Germline CDR1 reads SGDLS; CDR2 reads YYNGEE. With 0 bases removed from V and 6 bases from J, the gap between germline ends came to 9 bases. Written as DNA, the CDR3 is TGTGCCAGCAGCGTAGGGGAGTGGCAGACCCAGTACTTC. This sequence encodes CASSVGEWQTQYF.

CDR3 nucleotide sequence: TGTGCCATCAGTGAGTCCCGCGGGAGTAACAATGAGCAGTTCTTC. Protein sequence: CAISESRGSNNEQFF. The chain uses TRBV10-3 and TRBJ2-1; 7 nucleotides line up with TRBD2. Losses at the gene ends were 0 bases for V and 5 bases for J; bases not matched to a gene: 4. The CDR3 consists of 15 residues. CDR1 and CDR2 (germline): ENHRY, SYGVKD.

The chain employs TRBV7-2 and TRBJ2-1, with 10 nucleotides matching TRBD2. The CDR3 runs to 15 residues. The V segment lost 6 bases and the J segment 9 bases; nucleotides outside the gene matches: 11. From germline, CDR1 is SGHTA and CDR2 FQGNSA. The CDR3 region has the DNA TGTGCCAGCAGTATAGTAGGGACTAGCGTAGTTGAGCAGTTCTTC. It is translated as CASSIVGTSVVEQFF.

The rearrangement uses TRBV10-3 and TRBJ2-7; no clear D gene. V lost 0 bases and J lost 0, with 9 bases in between. Germline loops: CDR1 ENHRY, CDR2 SYGVKD. The CDR3 has 15 residues. CDR3 coding DNA: TGTGCCATCAGTGAGTCTACAGTATCCTCCTACGAGCAGTACTTC. Translated: CAISESTVSSYEQYF.

The CDR3 spells CASSLSGNNQPQHF. CDR3 bases: TGTGCCAGCAGCTTGAGCGGAAACAATCAGCCCCAGCATTTT. This chain connects TRBV5-6 to TRBJ1-5; D gene ambiguous. Germline-derived CDR1 and CDR2 are SGHDT and YYEEEE. CDR3 size: 14 residues. V lost 1 base and J lost 3, with 8 bases in between.

Remarks on this clone: Other nucleotide sequences from this sample produce the same CDR3. J is TRBJ1-1 and V is TRBV3-1 (or the pseudogene TRBV3-2); tentatively, D is TRBD1 (6 bases). V lost 1 base and J lost 1, with 7 bases in between. This CDR3 region has 14 residues. The V gene's germline CDR1 is LGHDT and CDR2 YNNKEL (reference sequence). The CDR3 loop is CASSQAGANTEAFF. The CDR3 nucleotides are TGTGCCAGCAGCCAAGCGGGGGCGAACACTGAAGCTTTCTTT.

This chain joins TRBV4-3 and TRBJ1-5, with 7 bases fitting TRBD1. With V trimmed by 0 bases and J by 5 bases, 4 bases remained unmatched. Germline CDR1 and CDR2: LGHNA and YSLEER. The CDR3 loop spans 15 amino acids. CDR3 loop: CASSQDNRGDQPQHF. DNA for the CDR3: TGCGCCAGCAGCCAAGATAACAGGGGCGATCAGCCCCAGCATTTT.

The rearrangement joins TRBV4-3 to TRBJ1-1; the D is unclear. V was trimmed by 1 base and J by 6 bases, leaving 12 bases between them. Per germline, CDR1 LGHNA and CDR2 YSLEER. The CDR3 spans 14 residues. The CDR3 DNA reads TGCGCCAGCAGCCAAGGTATGGGGTCGGCTGAAGCTTTCTTT. It is translated as CASSQGMGSAEAFF.

As DNA, the CDR3 is TGCAGCGGGTGGACTAGCGGGGGGGCCTCCTACAATGAGCAGTTCTTC. Encoded protein: CSGWTSGGASYNEQFF. The chain joins TRBV29-1 to TRBJ2-1, with TRBD2 identical over 15 bases. Germline V gene data show CDR1 as SQVTM and CDR2 as ANQGSEA. The CDR3 is made up of 16 amino acids. V trimming: 7 bases; J trimming: 0 bases; junction bases outside the gene matches: 4.

The DNA for the CDR3 is TGTGCCAGCAGCTTAGACGCGGGGAACTATGGCTACACCTTC. This encodes CASSLDAGNYGYTF. This chain connects TRBV7-2 to TRBJ1-2, with D hard to call. CDR3 size: 14 residues. Looked up from germline, CDR1 is SGHTA and CDR2 is FQGNSA. Trimming cost V 1 base and J 2 bases, with 8 bases left between them.

The chain recombines TRBV27 with TRBJ1-2; D may be TRBD1 (6 bases). Germline V CDR1 and CDR2: MNHEY, SMNVEV (reference sequence). Trimming removed 8 bases at V and 3 bases at J, with 16 bases between. The CDR3 loop spans 14 amino acids. CDR3 DNA sequence: TGTGCCAGCGGGCCGAACAGGGTCGACTATGGCTACACCTTC. Its protein is CASGPNRVDYGYTF.

This sequence joins TRBV2 and TRBJ1-1; the D gene is possibly TRBD1 (6 bases). V was pared by 4 bases and J by 3 bases, with 12 bases between. The CDR3 sequence is 14 residues long. Germline-derived CDR1 and CDR2 are SNHLY and FYNNEI. This chain's CDR3 is CASSVRGGYTEAFF. In nucleotides, the CDR3 is TGTGCCAGCAGTGTAAGGGGGGGCTACACTGAAGCTTTCTTT.

The chain carries TRBV20-1 and TRBJ2-5; 8 bases fit TRBD2. Losses at the gene ends were 3 bases for V and 4 bases for J; bases not matched to a gene: 7. The CDR3 loop spans 14 amino acids. Germline V gives CDR1 DFQATT, CDR2 SNEGSKA (reference sequence). The CDR3 coding sequence is TGCAGTGCTAGTCGGGGGGGCCCCACAGAGACCCAGTACTTC. This encodes CSASRGGPTETQYF.

The gene calls are TRBV5-1 and TRBJ1-1; 7 nucleotides agree with TRBD1. The V gene's germline CDR1 is SGHRS and CDR2 YFSETQ. V lost 4 bases and J lost 0; bases outside the gene matches: 6. The CDR3 sequence is 15 residues long. The CDR3 loop reads CASSPRQGMNTEAFF. CDR3 DNA sequence: TGCGCCAGCAGCCCCCGACAGGGAATGAACACTGAAGCTTTCTTT.